This TCR beta chain emerged from a study of blood T cell repertoires in COVID-19. Study background: Acute and convalescent COVID-19 samples came from the United States, Italy and Spain. PBMCs, B-cell-depleted T cells, or T cells provided the cDNA or gDNA that made up the material.

In the source study's methods: Reference gene primer amplification gave nucleated cell count estimates. Only in-frame clones appear in the TCRdb table, and some are missing; sequencing was by immunoSEQ multiplex PCR. V and J calls and clone size are copied from that table; D and trimming were computed from the DNA. The repertoire holds 240,000 or so clones, with roughly nine tenths as singletons. The V gene end was trimmed by 5 bases and the J gene end by 6 bases; junction bases not matched to a gene: 15. This CDR3 comprises 18 residues. The germline CDR1 and CDR2 sequences are MNHNY and SVGAGI (reference sequence).

The sequenced sample consisted of peripheral blood. The rearrangement links TRBV6-6 to TRBJ1-6, with 8 bases matching TRBD1. This clonotype was obtained from a man in his fifties or sixties with acute or convalescent COVID-19. The CDR3 reads CASSPSLQGTGFNSPLHF. DNA for the CDR3: TGTGCCAGCAGTCCCTCTCTACAGGGGACAGGATTTAATTCACCCCTCCACTTT.